The 31 T cell receptor beta chains presented below share a single source sample, sequenced in a study of stem cell transplantation in POMP-related autoinflammatory disease. Generated by immunoSEQ multiplex PCR, the TCRdb table keeps only in-frame clones and is missing some. The table lists some 68,000 clones, approximately 91% of them singletons. This material consisted of CD4+ T cells from PBMCs, taken after stem cell transplantation. The receptors here all came from a human patient with POMP-related autoinflammation and immune dysregulation (PRAID). Some T cells may possibly be graft donor cells.

The V and J genes are TRBV2 and TRBJ2-2; 15 bases line up with TRBD2. V was pared by 2 bases and J by 7 bases, with 11 bases of the junction left unmatched. This CDR3 region has 19 residues. Germline lookup yields CDR1 SNHLY and CDR2 FYNNEI. The DNA of the CDR3 is TGTGCCAGCAGTGAAACCCGGGGACTAGCGGGGGGACGAGGCGGGGAGCTGTTTTTT. Protein sequence: CASSETRGLAGGRGGELFF.

The rearrangement joins TRBV28 to TRBJ1-2, with 9 bases fitting TRBD1. V lost 7 bases and J lost 4; bases outside the gene matches: 13. The CDR3 is made up of 16 amino acids. Germline loops: CDR1 MDHEN, CDR2 SYDVKM. The CDR3 reads CASTPIPGTGFYGYTF. The CDR3 bases are TGTGCCAGCACCCCGATCCCTGGGACAGGGTTCTATGGCTACACCTTC.

The rearrangement joins TRBV19 to TRBJ1-2; D possibly corresponds to TRBD1 (5 bases). The germline gives CDR1 LNHDA, CDR2 SQIVND (reference sequence). The CDR3 is 14 residues long. Trimming stripped 5 bases from V and 8 bases from J, with 18 bases between. The CDR3 sequence: CASSPRDSRRGYTF. CDR3 nucleotides: TGTGCCAGTAGTCCGCGGGACTCCCGGCGGGGCTACACCTTC.

V and J are TRBV20-1 and TRBJ2-3; D is unclear. The CDR3 totals 10 residues. The germline V and J ends were trimmed by 5 bases and 6 bases, with 6 bases remaining between them. Germline CDR1 and CDR2: DFQATT and SNEGSKA (reference sequence). CDR3 residues: CSASRDTQYF. CDR3 DNA: TGCAGTGCTTCACGGGATACGCAGTATTTT.

This chain connects TRBV6-1 to TRBJ1-1, with 8 nucleotides matching TRBD1. V was pared by 2 bases and J by 0 bases, with 8 bases of the junction left unmatched. The germline gives CDR1 MNHNS, CDR2 SASEGT. The CDR3 is 17 residues long. CDR3 nucleotides: TGTGCCAGCAGTGAATGGGTGACAGGGGTCCTGAACACTGAAGCTTTCTTT. This encodes CASSEWVTGVLNTEAFF.

This sequence joins TRBV9 and TRBJ2-5, with TRBD2 identical over 14 bases. V lost 3 bases, J lost 5 bases, and 6 bases stayed unmatched. Per germline, CDR1 SGDLS and CDR2 YYNGEE. The CDR3 length is 16 residues. The CDR3 region has the DNA TGTGCCAGCAGCGCGGGGACTAGCGGGAGCGGTGAGACCCAGTACTTC. The encoded protein is CASSAGTSGSGETQYF.

The chain couples TRBV3-1 (or the pseudogene TRBV3-2) to TRBJ2-5; tentatively, D is TRBD2 (5 bases). The CDR3 extends over 15 amino acids. Trimming took off 1 base at V and 2 bases at J, with 11 bases between the two ends. Germline lookup yields CDR1 LGHDT and CDR2 YNNKEL (reference sequence). The CDR3 DNA reads as TGTGCCAGCAGCCAAGTCCTCGGGATGCAAGAGACCCAGTACTTC. Amino acids: CASSQVLGMQETQYF.

This chain uses TRBV20-1 with TRBJ2-2, with unresolved D. Germline CDR1 and CDR2: DFQATT and SNEGSKA (reference sequence). The CDR3 totals 15 residues. The germline V and J ends were trimmed by 3 bases and 2 bases, with 13 bases remaining between them. The CDR3 is CSASLMGGNTGELFF. DNA of the CDR3: TGCAGTGCTAGTCTTATGGGCGGAAACACCGGGGAGCTGTTTTTT.

V usage is TRBV4-1 and J usage is TRBJ2-7, with 9 bases fitting TRBD1. The V gene end was trimmed by 6 bases and the J gene end by 5 bases; junction bases not matched to a gene: 11. CDR3 length: 15 residues. The germline V gene has CDR1 MGHRA and CDR2 YSYEKL. CDR3 in amino acids: CASRSFTGTGNEQYF. CDR3 bases: TGCGCCAGCAGATCCTTTACCGGGACAGGGAACGAGCAGTACTTC.

This rearrangement joins TRBV6-2 or TRBV6-3 to TRBJ2-3, with no clear D. V lost 1 base and J lost 6, with 11 bases in between. Per the germline V gene, CDR1 is MNHEY and CDR2 is SVGEGT. This CDR3 contains 14 residues. CDR3 DNA: TGTGCCAGCAGTTACTTGGAGATTGCCGATACGCAGTATTTT. Encoded protein: CASSYLEIADTQYF.

CDR3 DNA sequence: TGTGCCAGCAGCACCCGACGCGGGGGCACAGATACGCAGTATTTT. Protein: CASSTRRGGTDTQYF. V and J are TRBV11-2 and TRBJ2-3; D perhaps matches TRBD2 (6 bases). The CDR3 consists of 15 residues. CDR1 and CDR2 (germline): SGHAT, FQNNGV. V was pared by 5 bases and J by 1 base, with 13 bases between.

V usage is TRBV5-1 and J usage is TRBJ1-1, with unresolved D. The germline gives CDR1 SGHRS, CDR2 YFSETQ. The CDR3 has 15 residues. Trimming pared 1 base from V and 2 bases from J, leaving 12 bases between. CDR3 amino acids: CASSLRVGPNTEAFF. DNA of the CDR3: TGCGCCAGCAGCTTGAGGGTAGGGCCAAACACTGAAGCTTTCTTT.

This chain links TRBV6-5 with TRBJ2-2, with D perhaps being TRBD1 or TRBD2 (5 bases each). CDR3 length: 13 residues. The V gene's germline CDR1 is MNHEY and CDR2 SVGAGI. Between the trimmed V and J ends, which lost 4 bases and 7 bases, there was a span of 10 bases. The CDR3 DNA is TGTGCCAGCAGTTTGGGGGTGATCGGGGAGCTGTTTTTT. This codes for CASSLGVIGELFF.

V is TRBV7-9 and J is TRBJ2-3; the D call may be TRBD1 or TRBD2 (5 bases each). Between the trimmed V and J ends, which lost 7 bases and 2 bases, there was a span of 16 bases. The germline V gene encodes CDR1 SEHNR and CDR2 FQNEAQ (reference sequence). This CDR3 is built from 15 residues. The CDR3 sequence is CASTLLGDFTDTQYF. The CDR3 DNA reads as TGTGCCAGCACTCTTTTGGGGGATTTCACAGATACGCAGTATTTT.

The rearrangement joins TRBV5-5 to TRBJ1-2, with 12 bases fitting TRBD1. The CDR3 runs 17 residues. Germline assignment: CDR1 SGHKS and CDR2 YYEKEE (reference sequence). V was clipped by 1 base and J by 2 bases; unmatched bases: 6. The CDR3 DNA follows: TGTGCCAGCAGCTTGACCACCGGGACAGGGGGCAACTATGGCTACACCTTC. It encodes CASSLTTGTGGNYGYTF.

The genes are TRBV18 and TRBJ2-7; weak D call: TRBD2 (6 bases). The germline CDR1 and CDR2 sequences are KGHSH and LQKENI. The CDR3 has 15 residues. Trimming cost V 2 bases and J 2 bases, with 13 bases left between them. CDR3 protein: CASSPSTRITYEQYV. The DNA of the CDR3 is TGTGCCAGCTCACCATCGACTAGGATAACCTACGAGCAGTACGTC.

The CDR3 loop is CASRTGTGWNEQFF. The CDR3 nucleotides read TGTGCCAGCAGGACCGGGACAGGGTGGAATGAGCAGTTCTTC. The rearrangement uses TRBV6-6 and TRBJ2-1, with TRBD1 identical over 9 bases. Germline trimming cut 6 bases from V and 7 bases from J; bases unmatched to any gene: 7. This CDR3 comprises 14 residues. Germline loops: CDR1 MNHNY, CDR2 SVGAGI (reference sequence).

The rearrangement links TRBV27 to TRBJ1-5; D is unresolved. V was shortened by 6 bases and J by 3 bases, with 15 bases between the two germline ends. Germline CDR1 and CDR2: MNHEY and SMNVEV (reference sequence). This CDR3 has 15 residues. The CDR3 protein is CASSQIGGSNQPQHF. The CDR3, as DNA: TGTGCCAGCAGCCAAATCGGAGGTTCCAATCAGCCCCAGCATTTT.

V is TRBV6-5 and J is TRBJ2-7; TRBD1 agrees at 9 bases. Unmatched junction bases numbered 7, after V lost 7 bases and J lost 0 bases. The length of the CDR3 is 15 residues. Germline V gene data show CDR1 as MNHEY and CDR2 as SVGAGI. The CDR3 region has the DNA TGTGCCAGCACCCCTACGACAGGGGGCTCCTACGAGCAGTACGTC. This gives the protein CASTPTTGGSYEQYV.

This chain joins TRBV19 and TRBJ2-1; no definite D call. The V end was cut by 7 bases, the J end by 0 bases, with 10 bases between. Germline V gene sequence: CDR1 LNHDA, CDR2 SQIVND (reference sequence). CDR3 length: 14 residues. For the CDR3, the DNA is TGTGCCAGTAAGATTGTGAGCTCCTACAATGAGCAGTTCTTC. Residues: CASKIVSSYNEQFF.

CDR3 in amino acids: CSAQPAGHYEQYF. The CDR3 DNA reads as TGCAGCGCCCAACCGGCAGGGCACTACGAGCAGTACTTC. The rearrangement links TRBV29-1 to TRBJ2-7; tentative D call: TRBD1 (5 bases). The germline V and J ends were trimmed by 7 bases and 3 bases, with 16 bases remaining between them. The CDR3 consists of 13 residues. The germline V gene has CDR1 SQVTM and CDR2 ANQGSEA.

The J gene is TRBJ2-2, the V gene TRBV6-4; unclear D gene. V was pared by 3 bases and J by 2 bases, with 10 bases between. The CDR3 is 15 residues long. Per germline, CDR1 MRHNA and CDR2 SNTAGT. CDR3 nucleotides: TGTGCCAGCAGTGAAGGGTTGACAAACACCGGGGAGCTGTTTTTT. Its translation is CASSEGLTNTGELFF.

This rearrangement joins TRBV18 to TRBJ1-3; 7 bases fit TRBD1. CDR1 and CDR2 (germline): KGHSH, LQKENI. J was trimmed by 4 bases and V by 4 bases; bases with no gene match: 4. CDR3 size: 14 residues. CDR3 region: CASSLTGQGNTIYF. In nucleotides, the CDR3 is TGTGCCAGCTCACTAACGGGACAGGGAAACACCATATATTTT.

This chain connects TRBV6-5 to TRBJ1-2, with a tentative D call TRBD1 (5 bases). Germline V lookup: CDR1 MNHEY, CDR2 SVGAGI. The CDR3 length is 13 residues. V was shortened by 6 bases and J by 4 bases, with 12 bases between the two germline ends. The CDR3 DNA sequence: TGTGCCAGCAGCCGGGGCAAGAGCTATGGCTACACCTTC. Protein: CASSRGKSYGYTF.

The chain employs TRBV3-1 (or the pseudogene TRBV3-2) and TRBJ1-1; D not certain. CDR1 is LGHDT and CDR2 is YNNKEL in the germline V gene (reference sequence). This CDR3 has 13 residues. The ends were cut back, 6 bases at V and 1 base at J, with 9 bases in the middle. The CDR3 sequence is CASRADGNTEAFF. The DNA for the CDR3 is TGTGCCAGCAGGGCGGACGGGAACACTGAAGCTTTCTTT.

The count of this clone is one. V and J are TRBV28 and TRBJ1-1; the D gene is possibly TRBD1 (6 bases). CDR1 is MDHEN, CDR2 SYDVKM, per germline. This CDR3 comprises 17 residues. Trimming took 0 bases from V and 5 from J, leaving 19 bases between them. CDR3 bases: TGTGCCAGCAGTTTATGGGGCAGGGGAAGAGAGAGGACTGAAGCTTTCTTT. Translation gives CASSLWGRGRERTEAFF. Using reference TRBV28 and TRBJ1-1 for the parts outside the CDR3, the full variable domain is DVKVTQSSRYLVKRTGEKVFLECVQDMDHENMFWYRQDPGLGLRLIYFSYDVKMKEKGDIPEGYSVSREKKERFSLILESASTNQTSMYLCASSLWGRGRERTEAFFGQGTRLTVV.

This chain links TRBV11-1 with TRBJ2-3, with 16 bases matching TRBD2. The CDR3 runs 16 residues. Germline values: CDR1 SGHAT, CDR2 FQDESV (reference sequence). The V and J ends lost 3 bases and 4 bases, in that order; junction bases with no gene match: 1. CDR3 loop: CASSLGLAGGADTQYF. CDR3 nucleotide sequence: TGTGCCAGCAGCTTGGGACTAGCGGGGGGGGCAGATACGCAGTATTTT.

In nucleotides, the CDR3 is TGTGCCAGCAGCCACGGACAGGGGTGGAATGAGCAGTTCTTC. Its protein product is CASSHGQGWNEQFF. The rearrangement joins TRBV7-3 to TRBJ2-1; TRBD1 matches at 9 bases. The CDR3 is 14 amino acids. Germline assignment: CDR1 SGHTA and CDR2 FQGTGA. V gave up 5 bases and J gave up 7 bases; unmatched junction bases: 6.

Only a few counts were recorded for this clone. The V and J genes are TRBV27 and TRBJ1-5; 8 bases fit TRBD1. Looked up from germline, CDR1 is MNHEY and CDR2 is SMNVEV (reference sequence). J gave up 1 base and V 8 bases, and 4 bases lay outside the gene matches. This CDR3 is 14 amino acids long. This CDR3 reads CASSQGASNQPQHF. In nucleotides, the CDR3 is TGTGCCAGCTCCCAGGGGGCAAGCAATCAGCCCCAGCATTTT.

The count of this clone is one. DNA for the CDR3: TGTGCCAGCAGATCGGGACTAGAGTCGGGCAATGAGCAGTTCTTC. It codes for CASRSGLESGNEQFF. This chain links TRBV2 with TRBJ2-1; 8 nucleotides match TRBD2. CDR1 and CDR2 (germline): SNHLY, FYNNEI. This CDR3 is 15 amino acids long. After removal of 6 bases from V and 6 bases from J, the junction contained 10 bases not matched to a gene. The entire variable domain, with the rest obtained from reference TRBV2 and TRBJ2-1, is as follows: EPEVTQTPSHQVTQMGQEVILRCVPISNHLYFYWYRQILGQKVEFLVSFYNNEISEKSEIFDDQFSVERPDGSNFTLKIRSTKLEDSAMYFCASRSGLESGNEQFFGPGTRLTVL.

The genes are TRBV5-4 and TRBJ1-2, with no clear D. The germline V gene has CDR1 SGHNT and CDR2 YYREEE (reference sequence). V was trimmed by 0 bases and J by 4 bases, leaving 16 bases between them. The CDR3 runs 16 residues. This chain's CDR3 is CASSLGLLGSAYGYTF. The CDR3 nucleotides read TGTGCCAGCAGCTTGGGGTTACTGGGCTCGGCCTATGGCTACACCTTC. The variable domain in full, with the rest retrieved from reference TRBV5-4 and TRBJ1-2, is ETGVTQSPTHLIKTRGQQVTLRCSSQSGHNTVSWYQQALGQGPQFIFQYYREEENGRGNFPPRFSGLQFPNYSSELNVNALELDDSALYLCASSLGLLGSAYGYTFGSGTRLTVV.